The text below deals with one T cell receptor beta chain. Its specificity is not known. The data originate from a study of cytomegalovirus exposure and HLA in healthy donors. General observations from the study: A few CMV-associated chains were confirmed in vitro to be specific for CMV antigens. The classifier was said to identify cytomegalovirus status with high specificity and sensitivity. Within the 90 to 150 validation repertoires, first-cohort TCR clusters tended to co-occur, according to a later analysis.

Assay used: immunoSEQ multiplex PCR; TCRdb lists only in-frame clones, some missing. This table has 50,000 to 65,000 clones, approximately 89% appearing once. The J segment lost 6 bases and the V segment lost 4 bases, leaving 9 bases of the junction unmatched. This CDR3 region has 17 residues. Germline loops: CDR1 MDHEN, CDR2 SYDVKM. The sequenced material came from PBMCs. The V gene is TRBV28, the J gene TRBJ2-2; 12 nucleotides line up with TRBD1. This clonotype was obtained from a woman aged 18 to 35 in good health and CMV-seronegative. CDR3 region: CASSSFGTGGVAGELFF. DNA for the CDR3: TGTGCCAGCAGTTCTTTCGGGACAGGGGGCGTCGCCGGGGAGCTGTTTTTT. Complete variable domain (other parts from reference TRBV28 and TRBJ2-2): DVKVTQSSRYLVKRTGEKVFLECVQDMDHENMFWYRQDPGLGLRLIYFSYDVKMKEKGDIPEGYSVSREKKERFSLILESASTNQTSMYLCASSSFGTGGVAGELFFGEGSRLTVL.